The 20 T cell receptor beta chains below were found in one sample sequenced in a study of CD8+ T cells in alopecia areata. Extracted from the samples, RNA was reverse transcribed into cDNA to serve as the sequencing template. Sequencing was performed with immunoSEQ multiplex PCR; in TCRdb, only in-frame clones are kept and a portion is missing. The sample includes over 110,000 clones, approximately 50% of them seen just once. The source material was CD4+ T cells sorted from blood, sampled at week 0. The receptor set was obtained from a human donor with alopecia areata.

The CDR3 DNA reads TGTGCCAGCAGTGAAGTGAGGGGCGGCTACACCTTC. It yields the protein CASSEVRGGYTF. The chain links TRBV25-1 to TRBJ1-2; the D gene is possibly TRBD1 (5 bases). Trimming shortened V by 2 bases and J by 8 bases, and 9 bases separated the two germline ends. This CDR3 is 12 amino acids long. Germline loops: CDR1 MGHDK, CDR2 SYGVNS.

The V and J genes are TRBV2 and TRBJ2-1, with a possible D match to TRBD2 (6 bases). Germline V gene sequence: CDR1 SNHLY, CDR2 FYNNEI. This CDR3 has 14 amino acids. V was pared by 6 bases and J by 6 bases, with 15 bases between. This CDR3 reads CASRGGGARNEQFF. CDR3 coding DNA: TGTGCCAGCAGGGGTGGAGGGGCCCGCAATGAGCAGTTCTTC.

This clone has just a few counts. This chain uses TRBV29-1 with TRBJ1-1; unclear D gene. V was clipped by 2 bases and J by 3 bases, with 7 bases between them. Germline values: CDR1 SQVTM, CDR2 ANQGSEA. The CDR3 spans 12 residues. This CDR3 reads CSVERPDTEAFF. CDR3 in DNA: TGCAGCGTTGAACGACCCGACACTGAAGCTTTCTTT.

CDR3: CATHQGHSGNTIYF. The CDR3 region has the DNA TGTGCCACCCATCAAGGGCACTCTGGAAACACCATATATTTT. The chain has TRBV6-1 and TRBJ1-3; D not certain. The V gene lost 10 bases and the J gene lost 0 bases, with 13 bases spanning the gap. In germline, CDR1 is MNHNS, CDR2 SASEGT. CDR3 length equals 14 residues.

The J gene is TRBJ2-2, the V gene TRBV19; D gene unclear. Germline V CDR1 and CDR2: LNHDA, SQIVND (reference sequence). V lost 6 bases, J lost 4 bases, and 9 bases lay in between. The CDR3 spans 13 residues. The CDR3: CASSGPGTGELFF. As DNA, the CDR3 is TGTGCCAGTAGCGGGCCGGGCACCGGGGAGCTGTTTTTT.

The gene calls are TRBV6-5 and TRBJ2-7; 8 nucleotides match TRBD2. This CDR3 has 15 amino acids. The V and J ends lost 7 bases and 5 bases, in that order; junction bases with no gene match: 13. Germline lookup yields CDR1 MNHEY and CDR2 SVGAGI. CDR3 bases: TGTGCCAGCAACCGAGCGGGAGCCCCCCGAAACGAGCAGTACTTC. Protein: CASNRAGAPRNEQYF.

The V call is TRBV7-9, the J call TRBJ2-7; D is undetermined. The CDR3 is 12 residues long. V lost 4 bases, J lost 3 bases, and 7 bases lay in between. Germline lookup yields CDR1 SEHNR and CDR2 FQNEAQ (reference sequence). The CDR3 DNA reads TGTGCCAGCAGCTCACAGAACTACGAGCAGTACTTC. The encoded protein is CASSSQNYEQYF.

This rearrangement joins TRBV19 to TRBJ1-2; D may be TRBD1 (6 bases). Trimming removed 7 bases at V and 4 bases at J, with 16 bases between. The CDR3 length is 14 residues. The V gene's germline CDR1 is LNHDA and CDR2 SQIVND (reference sequence). CDR3 loop: CASTPQGRSYGYTF. The CDR3 DNA is TGTGCCAGTACTCCACAGGGAAGGAGCTATGGCTACACCTTC.

CDR3 protein: CAWSRDRDTQYF. The CDR3 DNA is TGTGCCTGGAGCCGGGACAGAGATACGCAGTATTTT. This rearrangement joins TRBV30 to TRBJ2-3, with TRBD1 identical over 7 bases. CDR3 length: 12 amino acids. CDR1 GTSNPN and CDR2 SVGIG come from the germline V gene (reference sequence). The ends lost 3 bases at V and 5 bases at J; junction bases unmatched: 2.

The table lists this clone with a few counts. V is TRBV6-5 and J is TRBJ1-3; D gene ambiguous. V was cut by 0 bases and J by 0 bases, with 9 bases left in between. Germline CDR1 reads MNHEY; CDR2 reads SVGAGI. The CDR3 has 16 residues. The DNA for the CDR3 is TGTGCCAGCAGTTACTCTAAACCGTCCTCTGGAAACACCATATATTTT. Its protein product is CASSYSKPSSGNTIYF.

This clone occurred a few times. This rearrangement joins TRBV29-1 to TRBJ2-6; D is ambiguous. V was shortened by 4 bases and J by 0 bases, with 10 bases between the two germline ends. CDR1 is SQVTM and CDR2 is ANQGSEA in the germline V gene. The CDR3 contains 15 residues. The CDR3, as DNA: TGCAGCGTTGTCTACGGAAGCTCTGGGGCCAACGTCCTGACTTTC. This sequence encodes CSVVYGSSGANVLTF.

The gene calls are TRBV30 and TRBJ1-1, with TRBD1 matching 7 bases. From germline, CDR1 is GTSNPN and CDR2 SVGIG (reference sequence). Trimming cost V 3 bases and J 5 bases; bases outside gene matches: 6. The CDR3 length is 13 residues. As DNA, the CDR3 is TGTGCCTGGAGCCCTGACAGGGCTACTGAAGCTTTCTTT. Its translation is CAWSPDRATEAFF.

The chain links TRBV5-1 to TRBJ2-5, with TRBD1 matching over 9 bases. CDR3 length: 15 residues. V lost 0 bases and J lost 7; bases outside the gene matches: 7. Germline V gene sequence: CDR1 SGHRS, CDR2 YFSETQ. CDR3 region: CASSLETGGRGTQYF. In DNA form, the CDR3 reads TGCGCCAGCAGCTTGGAGACAGGGGGTCGGGGGACCCAGTACTTC.

The chain recombines TRBV7-9 with TRBJ2-6; D possibly uses TRBD1 or TRBD2 (5 bases each). In germline, CDR1 is SEHNR, CDR2 FQNEAQ (reference sequence). V lost 1 base, J lost 4 bases, and 8 bases lay in between. The CDR3 is 15 residues long. The DNA of the CDR3 is TGTGCCAGCAGCTTAGGAGGGGACGGGGCCAACGTCCTGACTTTC. Amino acids: CASSLGGDGANVLTF.

This chain joins TRBV7-2 and TRBJ2-7; D might be TRBD2 (6 bases). Per germline, CDR1 SGHTA and CDR2 FQGNSA. This CDR3 contains 11 residues. V dropped 3 bases and J dropped 12 bases, with 12 bases sitting between them. The CDR3 bases are TGTGCCAGCAGCTTCCGGGACTCACGGTACTTC. It translates to CASSFRDSRYF.

The chain has TRBV13 and TRBJ2-2; TRBD1 agrees at 9 bases. The length of the CDR3 is 16 residues. J was trimmed by 3 bases and V by 2 bases; bases with no gene match: 4. Germline assignment: CDR1 PRHDT and CDR2 FYEKMQ (reference sequence). In nucleotides, the CDR3 is TGTGCCAGCAGCTTACGAGGGACAGGGTACACCGGGGAGCTGTTTTTT. Translating gives CASSLRGTGYTGELFF. The whole variable domain, filled in from reference TRBV13 and TRBJ2-2, reads AAGVIQSPRHLIKEKRETATLKCYPIPRHDTVYWYQQGPGQDPQFLISFYEKMQSDKGSIPDRFSAQQFSDYHSELNMSSLELGDSALYFCASSLRGTGYTGELFFGEGSRLTVL.

This clone has only a few counts. CDR3 nucleotides: TGTGCCAGCAGCTTAGAACCCCGCTCCTACGAGCAGTACTTC. Translated, it gives CASSLEPRSYEQYF. The V and J genes are TRBV7-9 and TRBJ2-7, with no clear D. Germline CDR1 SEHNR, CDR2 FQNEAQ (reference sequence). The ends were cut back, 1 base at V and 0 bases at J, with 7 bases in the middle. CDR3 length equals 14 residues.

This clone was counted between two and nine times. The chain carries TRBV29-1 and TRBJ1-4, with a tentative D call TRBD1 (5 bases). Trimming removed 6 bases at V and 10 bases at J, with 18 bases between. Germline-derived CDR1 and CDR2 are SQVTM and ANQGSEA. CDR3 length: 13 amino acids. The chain's CDR3 is CSVSGTRGGKLFF. DNA for the CDR3: TGCAGCGTGTCCGGGACCCGGGGCGGAAAACTGTTTTTT. Complete variable domain (other parts from reference TRBV29-1 and TRBJ1-4): SAVISQKPSRDICQRGTSLTIQCQVDSQVTMMFWYRQQPGQSLTLIATANQGSEATYESGFVIDKFPISRPNLTFSTLTVSNMSPEDSSIYLCSVSGTRGGKLFFGSGTQLSVL.

This clone was detected ten times or more. The chain uses TRBV6-6 and TRBJ1-5; 8 nucleotides align to TRBD1. Germline trimming cut 7 bases from V and 3 bases from J; bases unmatched to any gene: 11. Germline V gives CDR1 MNHNY, CDR2 SVGAGI (reference sequence). The CDR3 is 16 residues long. Written as DNA, the CDR3 is TGTGCCAGCAACTTCGGACAGGGTAGGAACAATCAGCCCCAGCATTTT. Protein sequence: CASNFGQGRNNQPQHF.

This clone occurred a few times. The CDR3 reads CASSPGRGVVRTGANVLTF. DNA for the CDR3: TGTGCCAGCAGCCCCGGTAGGGGGGTCGTGCGGACTGGGGCCAACGTCCTGACTTTC. The genes are TRBV9 and TRBJ2-6, with D tentatively TRBD1 or TRBD2 (6 bases each). Germline-derived CDR1 and CDR2 are SGDLS and YYNGEE. The CDR3 spans 19 residues. The ends were cut back, 4 bases at V and 2 bases at J, with 22 bases in the middle. The full variable domain, rest sourced from reference TRBV9 and TRBJ2-6, is DSGVTQTPKHLITATGQRVTLRCSPRSGDLSVYWYQQSLDQGLQFLIQYYNGEERAKGNILERFSAQQFPDLHSELNLSSLELGDSALYFCASSPGRGVVRTGANVLTFGAGSRLTVL.